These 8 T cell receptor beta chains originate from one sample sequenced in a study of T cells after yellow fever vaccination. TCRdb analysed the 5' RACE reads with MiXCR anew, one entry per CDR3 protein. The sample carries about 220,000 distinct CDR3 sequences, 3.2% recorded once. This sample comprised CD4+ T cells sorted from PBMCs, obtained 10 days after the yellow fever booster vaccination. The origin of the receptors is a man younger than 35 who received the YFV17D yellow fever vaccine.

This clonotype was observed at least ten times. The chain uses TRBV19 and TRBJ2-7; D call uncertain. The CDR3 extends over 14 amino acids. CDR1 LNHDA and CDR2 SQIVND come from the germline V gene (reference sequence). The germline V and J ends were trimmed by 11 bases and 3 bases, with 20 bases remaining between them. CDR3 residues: CASSQHLGVYEQYF. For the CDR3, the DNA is TGTGCCTCGAGCCAGCATCTTGGGGTCTACGAGCAGTACTTC.

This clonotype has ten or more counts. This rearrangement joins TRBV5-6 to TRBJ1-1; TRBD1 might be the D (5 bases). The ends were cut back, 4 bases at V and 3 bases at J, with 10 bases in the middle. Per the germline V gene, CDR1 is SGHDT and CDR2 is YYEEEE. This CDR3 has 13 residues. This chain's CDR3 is CASSPDRDTEAFF. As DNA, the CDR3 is TGTGCCAGCAGCCCCGACAGAGACACTGAAGCTTTCTTT.

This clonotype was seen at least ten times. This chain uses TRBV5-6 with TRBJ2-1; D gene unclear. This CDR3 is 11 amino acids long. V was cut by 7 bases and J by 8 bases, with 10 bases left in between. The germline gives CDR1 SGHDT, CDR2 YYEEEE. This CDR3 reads CASEEGDEQFF. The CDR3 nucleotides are TGTGCCAGCGAGGAAGGCGATGAGCAGTTCTTC.

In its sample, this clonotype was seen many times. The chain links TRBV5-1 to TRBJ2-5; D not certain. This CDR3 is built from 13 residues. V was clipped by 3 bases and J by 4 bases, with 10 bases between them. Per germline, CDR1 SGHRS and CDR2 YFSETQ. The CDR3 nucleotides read TGCGCCAGCAGCTCGGCCACATTAGAGACCCAGTACTTC. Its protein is CASSSATLETQYF.

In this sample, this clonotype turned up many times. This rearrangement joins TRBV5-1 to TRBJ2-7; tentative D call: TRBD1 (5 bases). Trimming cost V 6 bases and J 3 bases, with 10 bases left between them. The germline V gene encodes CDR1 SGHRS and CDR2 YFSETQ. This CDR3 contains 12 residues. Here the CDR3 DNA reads TGCGCCAGCAAGGACAACTTCTACGAGCAGTACTTC. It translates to CASKDNFYEQYF.

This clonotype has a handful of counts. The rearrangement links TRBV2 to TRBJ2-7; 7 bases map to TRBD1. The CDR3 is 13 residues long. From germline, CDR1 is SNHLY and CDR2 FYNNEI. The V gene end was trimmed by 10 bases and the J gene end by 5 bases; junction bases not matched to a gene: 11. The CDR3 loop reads CATQVDRVHEQYV. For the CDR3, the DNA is TGTGCCACCCAGGTCGACAGGGTCCACGAGCAGTACGTC.

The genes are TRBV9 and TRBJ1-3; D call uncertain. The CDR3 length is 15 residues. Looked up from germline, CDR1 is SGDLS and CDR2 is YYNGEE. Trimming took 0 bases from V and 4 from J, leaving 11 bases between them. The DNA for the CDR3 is TGTGCCAGCAGCGTAGATCTCGGTCCCGGAAACACCATATATTTT. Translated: CASSVDLGPGNTIYF.

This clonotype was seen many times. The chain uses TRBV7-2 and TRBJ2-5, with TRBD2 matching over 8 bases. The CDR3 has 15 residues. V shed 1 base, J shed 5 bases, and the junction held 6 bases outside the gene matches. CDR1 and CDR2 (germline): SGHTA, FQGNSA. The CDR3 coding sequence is TGTGCCAGCAGCTTAGTTTCCAAGCGGGAGGAGACCCAGTACTTC. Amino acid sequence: CASSLVSKREETQYF.